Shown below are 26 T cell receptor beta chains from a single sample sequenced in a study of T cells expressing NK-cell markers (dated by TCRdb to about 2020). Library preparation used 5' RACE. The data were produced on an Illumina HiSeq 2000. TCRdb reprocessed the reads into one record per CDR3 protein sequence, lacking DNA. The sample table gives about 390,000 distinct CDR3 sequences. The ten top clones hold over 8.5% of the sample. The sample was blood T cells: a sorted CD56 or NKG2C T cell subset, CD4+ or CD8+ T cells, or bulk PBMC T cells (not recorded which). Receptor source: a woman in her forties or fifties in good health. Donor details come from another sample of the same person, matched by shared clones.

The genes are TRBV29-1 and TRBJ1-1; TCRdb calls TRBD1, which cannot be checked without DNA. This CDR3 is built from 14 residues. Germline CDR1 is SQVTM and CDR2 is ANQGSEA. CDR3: CSLGGPVMNTEAFF.

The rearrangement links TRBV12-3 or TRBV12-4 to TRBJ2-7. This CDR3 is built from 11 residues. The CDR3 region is CASSLGIGRYF.

The CDR3 here is CASSLGLDTNEQFF. V is TRBV12-3 or TRBV12-4 and J is TRBJ2-1; TCRdb's D call of TRBD2 is untestable without DNA. This CDR3 has 14 residues.

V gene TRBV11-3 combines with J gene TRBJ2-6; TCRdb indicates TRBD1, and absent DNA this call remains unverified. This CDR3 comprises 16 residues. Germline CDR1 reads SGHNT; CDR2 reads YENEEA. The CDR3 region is CASTRGGGVGANVLTF. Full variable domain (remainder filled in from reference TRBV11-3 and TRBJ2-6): EAGVVQSPRYKIIEKKQPVAFWCNPISGHNTLYWYLQNLGQGPELLIRYENEEAVDDSQLPKDRFSAERLKGVDSTLKIQPAELGDSAVYLCASTRGGGVGANVLTFGAGSRLTVL.

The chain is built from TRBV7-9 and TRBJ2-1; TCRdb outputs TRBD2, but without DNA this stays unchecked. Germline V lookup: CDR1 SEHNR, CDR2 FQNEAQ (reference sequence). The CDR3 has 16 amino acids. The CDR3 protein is CASSLGFGGNYNEQFF. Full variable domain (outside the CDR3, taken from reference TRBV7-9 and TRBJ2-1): DTGVSQNPRHKITKRGQNVTFRCDPISEHNRLYWYRQTLGQGPEFLTYFQNEAQLEKSRLLSDRFSAERPKGSFSTLEIQRTEQGDSAMYLCASSLGFGGNYNEQFFGPGTRLTVL.

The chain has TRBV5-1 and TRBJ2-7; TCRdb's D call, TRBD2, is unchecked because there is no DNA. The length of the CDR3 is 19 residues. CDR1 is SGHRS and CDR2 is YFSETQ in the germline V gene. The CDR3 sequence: CASSLASSGRGVGAYEQYF.

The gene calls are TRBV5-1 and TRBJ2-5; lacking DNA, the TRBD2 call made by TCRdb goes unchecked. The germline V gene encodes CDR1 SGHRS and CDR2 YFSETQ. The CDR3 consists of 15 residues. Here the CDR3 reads CASSLVSSGRVHQYF. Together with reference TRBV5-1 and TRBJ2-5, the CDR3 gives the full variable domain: KAGVTQTPRYLIKTRGQQVTLSCSPISGHRSVSWYQQTPGQGLQFLFEYFSETQRNKGNFPGRFSGRQFSNSRSEMNVSTLELGDSALYLCASSLVSSGRVHQYFGPGTRLLVL.

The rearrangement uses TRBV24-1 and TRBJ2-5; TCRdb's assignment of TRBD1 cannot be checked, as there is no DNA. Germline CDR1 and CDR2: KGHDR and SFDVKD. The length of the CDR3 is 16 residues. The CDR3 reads CATSEFGQGGRETQYF.

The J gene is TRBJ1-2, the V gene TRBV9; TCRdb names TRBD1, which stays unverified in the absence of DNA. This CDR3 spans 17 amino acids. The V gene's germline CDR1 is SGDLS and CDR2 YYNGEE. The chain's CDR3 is CASSDSGTGTARYGYTF. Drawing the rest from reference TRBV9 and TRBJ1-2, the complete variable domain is DSGVTQTPKHLITATGQRVTLRCSPRSGDLSVYWYQQSLDQGLQFLIQYYNGEERAKGNILERFSAQQFPDLHSELNLSSLELGDSALYFCASSDSGTGTARYGYTFGSGTRLTVV.

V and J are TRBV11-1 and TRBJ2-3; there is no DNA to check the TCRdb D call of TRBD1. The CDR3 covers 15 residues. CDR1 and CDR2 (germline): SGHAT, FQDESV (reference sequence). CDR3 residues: CASSLGPTGRDTQYF.

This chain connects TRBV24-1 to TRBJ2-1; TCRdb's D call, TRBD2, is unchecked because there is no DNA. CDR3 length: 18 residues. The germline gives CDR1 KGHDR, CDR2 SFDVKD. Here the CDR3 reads CATGRLAGGPRRDDEQFF.

The CDR3 sequence: CSVEEGGPSDF. This chain links TRBV29-1 with TRBJ2-7; TCRdb indicates TRBD1, and absent DNA this call remains unverified. CDR3 size: 11 residues. Germline V gives CDR1 SQVTM, CDR2 ANQGSEA.

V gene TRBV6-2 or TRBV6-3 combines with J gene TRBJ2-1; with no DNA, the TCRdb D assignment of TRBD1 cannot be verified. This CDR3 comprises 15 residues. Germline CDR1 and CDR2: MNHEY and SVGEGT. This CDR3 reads CASSPTGTGYNEQFF.

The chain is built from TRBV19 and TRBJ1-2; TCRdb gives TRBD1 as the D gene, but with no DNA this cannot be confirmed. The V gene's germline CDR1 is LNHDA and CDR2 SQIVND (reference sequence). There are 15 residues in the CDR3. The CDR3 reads CASTFLRDTNYGYTF.

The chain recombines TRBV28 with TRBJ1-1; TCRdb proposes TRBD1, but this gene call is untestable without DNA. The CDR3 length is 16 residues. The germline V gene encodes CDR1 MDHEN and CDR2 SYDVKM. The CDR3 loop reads CASSFGGYYMNTEAFF. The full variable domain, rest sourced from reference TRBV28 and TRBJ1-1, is DVKVTQSSRYLVKRTGEKVFLECVQDMDHENMFWYRQDPGLGLRLIYFSYDVKMKEKGDIPEGYSVSREKKERFSLILESASTNQTSMYLCASSFGGYYMNTEAFFGQGTRLTVV.

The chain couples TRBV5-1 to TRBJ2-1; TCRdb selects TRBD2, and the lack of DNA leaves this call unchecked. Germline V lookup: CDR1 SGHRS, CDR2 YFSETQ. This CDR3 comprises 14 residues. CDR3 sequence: CASSPASGRPPEFF.

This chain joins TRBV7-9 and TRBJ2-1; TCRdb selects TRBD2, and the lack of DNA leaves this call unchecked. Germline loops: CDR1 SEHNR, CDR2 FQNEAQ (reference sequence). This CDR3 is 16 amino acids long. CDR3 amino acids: CASSLARLAGGPEQFF.

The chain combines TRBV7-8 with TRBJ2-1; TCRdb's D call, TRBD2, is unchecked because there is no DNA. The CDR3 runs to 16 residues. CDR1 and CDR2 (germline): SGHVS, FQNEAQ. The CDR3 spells CASTLRRVAGNNEQFF.

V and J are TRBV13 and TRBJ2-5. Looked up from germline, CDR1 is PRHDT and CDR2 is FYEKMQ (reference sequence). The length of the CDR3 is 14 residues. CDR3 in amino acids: CASSTRTKQETQYF.

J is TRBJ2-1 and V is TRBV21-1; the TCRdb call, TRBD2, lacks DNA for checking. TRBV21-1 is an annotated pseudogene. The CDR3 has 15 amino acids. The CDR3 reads CASSKGLAGVHEQFF.

The CDR3 here is CASSPGTGIGEQFF. The chain carries TRBV7-7 and TRBJ2-1; the D call of TRBD1 rests on TCRdb alone, since no DNA is present to check it. Germline assignment: CDR1 SSHAT and CDR2 FNYEAQ (reference sequence). The CDR3 has 14 residues. The variable domain in full, completed from reference TRBV7-7 and TRBJ2-1, reads GAGVSQSPRYKVTKRGQDVTLRCDPISSHATLYWYQQALGQGPEFLTYFNYEAQPDKSGLPSDRFSAERPEGSISTLTIQRTEQRDSAMYRCASSPGTGIGEQFFGPGTRLTVL.

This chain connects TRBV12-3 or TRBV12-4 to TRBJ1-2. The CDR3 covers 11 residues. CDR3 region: CASSSGGGYTF.

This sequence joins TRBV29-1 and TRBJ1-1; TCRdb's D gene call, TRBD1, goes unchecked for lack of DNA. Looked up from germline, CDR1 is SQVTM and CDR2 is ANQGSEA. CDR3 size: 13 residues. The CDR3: CSATGPLNTEAFF.

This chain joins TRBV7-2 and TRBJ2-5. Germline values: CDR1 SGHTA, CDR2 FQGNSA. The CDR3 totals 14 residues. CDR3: CASSLAGDTETQYF. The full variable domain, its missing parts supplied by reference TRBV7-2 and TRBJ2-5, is GAGVSQSPSNKVTEKGKDVELRCDPISGHTALYWYRQSLGQGLEFLIYFQGNSAPDKSGLPSDRFSAERTGGSVSTLTIQRTQQEDSAVYLCASSLAGDTETQYFGPGTRLLVL.

The CDR3 loop reads CASSSTLAAPTDTQYF. The gene calls are TRBV7-9 and TRBJ2-3. Germline lookup yields CDR1 SEHNR and CDR2 FQNEAQ (reference sequence). The CDR3 has 16 residues. Combining the CDR3 with reference TRBV7-9 and TRBJ2-3 gives the whole variable domain DTGVSQNPRHKITKRGQNVTFRCDPISEHNRLYWYRQTLGQGPEFLTYFQNEAQLEKSRLLSDRFSAERPKGSFSTLEIQRTEQGDSAMYLCASSSTLAAPTDTQYFGPGTRLTVL.

The CDR3 spells CASKLLDSYYNEQFF. The chain has TRBV6-5 and TRBJ2-1. From germline, CDR1 is MNHEY and CDR2 SVGAGI. The CDR3 is 15 residues long.